This T cell receptor (beta chain) originates from a study of blood T cell repertoires in COVID-19. Measured with immunoSEQ multiplex PCR; TCRdb has only the in-frame clones, and not every one. This sample carries about 150,000 clones, roughly 80% of them seen once, and the ten largest clones take less than 30%. This CDR3 contains 12 residues. With 8 bases removed from V and 5 bases from J, the gap between germline ends came to 10 bases. Germline lookup yields CDR1 SNHLY and CDR2 FYNNEI. The clonotype was recovered from a woman aged 55-75 years with acute or convalescent COVID-19. The sequencing input was peripheral blood. The rearrangement links TRBV2 to TRBJ1-5; a possible D gene is TRBD1 (6 bases). This chain's CDR3 is CASGTQDQPQHF. The CDR3 DNA sequence: TGTGCCAGCGGGACACAGGATCAGCCCCAGCATTTT.